These 21 T cell receptor beta chains were all obtained from the same sample, sequenced in a study of control samples from healthy donors and cancer patients. The protocol was immunoSEQ multiplex PCR, while the TCRdb copy is restricted to in-frame clones and leaves out a portion. This table has some 120,000 clones, about 95% appearing once. What was sequenced was blood. These receptors came from a man between 25 and 39 years old in good health.

V is TRBV5-1 and J is TRBJ2-5; 11 bases match TRBD2. J lost 5 bases, V lost 7 bases, and 7 bases had no gene match. The germline V gene has CDR1 SGHRS and CDR2 YFSETQ. This CDR3 has 14 amino acids. CDR3 in DNA: TGCGCCAGCGGAGTAGCGGGGGGGCGGGAGACCCAGTACTTC. Protein product: CASGVAGGRETQYF. The variable domain in full, with the rest retrieved from reference TRBV5-1 and TRBJ2-5, is KAGVTQTPRYLIKTRGQQVTLSCSPISGHRSVSWYQQTPGQGLQFLFEYFSETQRNKGNFPGRFSGRQFSNSRSEMNVSTLELGDSALYLCASGVAGGRETQYFGPGTRLLVL.

The chain has TRBV11-2 and TRBJ1-6; D is possibly TRBD1 (5 bases). This CDR3 is built from 15 residues. Per germline, CDR1 SGHAT and CDR2 FQNNGV. The ends were cut back, 7 bases at V and 6 bases at J, with 16 bases in the middle. CDR3 amino acids: CASTRRGVGNSPLHF. The DNA for the CDR3 is TGTGCCAGCACCCGCCGGGGGGTGGGTAATTCACCCCTCCACTTT.

The chain combines TRBV6-2 or TRBV6-3 with TRBJ2-4, with D unresolved. The CDR3 sequence is 13 residues long. Trimming cost V 2 bases and J 5 bases, with 7 bases left between them. The germline V gene encodes CDR1 MNHEY and CDR2 SVGEGT. The CDR3 sequence is CASSYLPENIQYF. As DNA, the CDR3 is TGTGCCAGCAGTTACCTCCCCGAAAACATTCAGTACTTC.

The chain has TRBV12-3 or TRBV12-4 and TRBJ1-2, with 9 bases matching TRBD1. The CDR3 covers 13 residues. V lost 5 bases, J lost 8 bases, and 6 bases stayed unmatched. CDR3 region: CASSARTGDGYTF. For the CDR3, the DNA is TGTGCCAGCAGTGCCCGGACAGGGGACGGCTACACCTTC.

The genes are TRBV2 and TRBJ2-7, with no clear D. V was shortened by 7 bases and J by 4 bases, with 5 bases between the two germline ends. CDR1 and CDR2 (germline): SNHLY, FYNNEI. The CDR3 is 10 residues long. CDR3 nucleotide sequence: TGTGCCAGCATTGGGTACGAGCAGTACTTC. The encoded protein is CASIGYEQYF.

This rearrangement joins TRBV6-2 or TRBV6-3 to TRBJ2-3; TRBD2 agrees at 11 bases. The germline V gene encodes CDR1 MNHEY and CDR2 SVGEGT. The CDR3 loop spans 15 amino acids. The V and J ends lost 4 bases and 2 bases, in that order; junction bases with no gene match: 2. The CDR3 DNA is TGTGCCAGCAGTTGGACTAGCGGGTACACAGATACGCAGTATTTT. Its translation is CASSWTSGYTDTQYF.

The chain joins TRBV29-1 to TRBJ2-1; D perhaps matches TRBD1 (8 bases). Germline V lookup: CDR1 SQVTM, CDR2 ANQGSEA. The CDR3 loop spans 20 amino acids. Between the trimmed V and J ends, which lost 1 base and 1 base, there was a span of 26 bases. In DNA, the CDR3 is TGCAGCGTTGAAGGGAGGCGGGGGACAGGCGTCCTTCTATCCTACAATGAGCAGTTCTTC. Its translation is CSVEGRRGTGVLLSYNEQFF.

This chain uses TRBV21-1 with TRBJ2-1; TRBD2 is taken as the D call from the table, unchecked against the DNA. TRBV21-1 is labeled a pseudogene. The CDR3 is made up of 15 amino acids. CDR3 DNA: TGTGCCAGCAGCAAACCCAGCCCCCCCGGGGATGAGCAGTTCTTC. This sequence encodes CASSKPSPPGDEQFF.

V gene TRBV5-5 combines with J gene TRBJ2-7, with D possibly TRBD2 on 6 matching bases. Germline V gives CDR1 SGHKS, CDR2 YYEKEE (reference sequence). This CDR3 has 15 residues. V was trimmed by 0 bases and J by 3 bases, leaving 13 bases between them. CDR3 amino acids: CASSLARSGHYEQYF. CDR3 nucleotide sequence: TGTGCCAGCAGCTTGGCCAGAAGCGGGCACTACGAGCAGTACTTC.

CDR3 sequence: CASSVRGRRPQHF. CDR3 nucleotides: TGTGCCAGCAGCGTCAGGGGGCGCCGGCCCCAGCATTTT. The V gene is TRBV5-6, the J gene TRBJ1-5; 8 nucleotides line up with TRBD1. The CDR3 totals 13 residues. Germline V gene data show CDR1 as SGHDT and CDR2 as YYEEEE. Trimming took 4 bases from V and 9 from J; bases not matched to a gene: 6.

The rearrangement uses TRBV9 and TRBJ2-2, with TRBD1 identical over 11 bases. Per the germline V gene, CDR1 is SGDLS and CDR2 is YYNGEE. The ends lost 3 bases at V and 1 base at J; junction bases unmatched: 5. The CDR3 covers 17 residues. CDR3 amino acids: CASSAVDRGLNTGELFF. The CDR3 nucleotides read TGTGCCAGCAGCGCAGTGGACAGGGGGCTGAACACCGGGGAGCTGTTTTTT.

J is TRBJ1-6 and V is TRBV9; D ambiguous. Germline lookup yields CDR1 SGDLS and CDR2 YYNGEE. This CDR3 contains 14 residues. The V end was cut by 2 bases, the J end by 7 bases, with 10 bases between. CDR3 bases: TGTGCCAGCAGCGTTAAGGGAATGAATTCACCCCTCCACTTT. Its translation: CASSVKGMNSPLHF.

The V and J genes are TRBV4-1 and TRBJ2-7, with TRBD2 matching over 10 bases. The CDR3 is 15 amino acids. Looked up from germline, CDR1 is MGHRA and CDR2 is YSYEKL. Trimming took 3 bases from V and 6 from J; bases not matched to a gene: 8. This chain's CDR3 is CASSHPGTSDPEQYF. CDR3 coding DNA: TGCGCCAGCAGCCACCCCGGGACTAGCGATCCCGAGCAGTACTTC.

CDR3 nucleotide sequence: TGCAGCGCCGAAAGGGGGAACACTGAAGCTTTCTTT. Translation gives CSAERGNTEAFF. The chain couples TRBV29-1 to TRBJ1-1; possibly TRBD1 for D (5 bases). Germline V gives CDR1 SQVTM, CDR2 ANQGSEA. Trimming stripped 7 bases from V and 1 base from J, with 10 bases between. The CDR3 spans 12 residues.

The J gene is TRBJ1-1, the V gene TRBV7-9, with 7 bases matching TRBD1. The length of the CDR3 is 15 residues. J lost 4 bases, V lost 5 bases, and 10 bases had no gene match. The germline V gene encodes CDR1 SEHNR and CDR2 FQNEAQ (reference sequence). The CDR3 nucleotides read TGTGCCAGCAGCAAATCGACAGGGTTGGCCACTGAAGCTTTCTTT. The encoded protein is CASSKSTGLATEAFF.

The gene calls are TRBV14 and TRBJ1-2; D call uncertain. V shed 0 bases and J shed 4 bases, with 9 bases lying between them. Germline V gives CDR1 SGHDN, CDR2 FVKESK. The CDR3 length is 14 residues. For the CDR3, the DNA is TGTGCCAGCAGCCAAGATAGGGTGGCCTATGGCTACACCTTC. The encoded protein is CASSQDRVAYGYTF.

The chain carries TRBV5-1 and TRBJ1-2; D may be TRBD1 (5 bases). Trimming removed 2 bases at V and 4 bases at J, with 6 bases between. The CDR3 consists of 12 residues. CDR1 and CDR2 (germline): SGHRS, YFSETQ. DNA for the CDR3: TGCGCCAGCAGCTTCGACAGCTATGGCTACACCTTC. Amino acid sequence: CASSFDSYGYTF.

V gene TRBV7-9 combines with J gene TRBJ2-1, with D perhaps TRBD1 (5 bases). The germline V gene has CDR1 SEHNR and CDR2 FQNEAQ (reference sequence). Deletions cut 8 bases from V and 1 base from J, with 9 bases between. This CDR3 region has 13 residues. In nucleotides, the CDR3 is TGTGCCAGCTCTCAGGGTTCCTACAATGAGCAGTTCTTC. Translation: CASSQGSYNEQFF.

The chain combines TRBV18 with TRBJ1-4; possible D gene TRBD1, 5 bases. Germline loops: CDR1 KGHSH, CDR2 LQKENI. Trimming pared 2 bases from V and 0 bases from J, leaving 19 bases between. The CDR3 contains 19 residues. The CDR3: CASSPLRGLHVATNEKLFF. Written as DNA, the CDR3 is TGTGCCAGCTCACCATTGAGGGGCCTACACGTTGCAACTAATGAAAAACTGTTTTTT.

This rearrangement joins TRBV5-4 to TRBJ1-6; D is unclear. The CDR3 is 13 residues long. The V gene lost 1 base and the J gene lost 11 bases, with 10 bases spanning the gap. Per germline, CDR1 SGHNT and CDR2 YYREEE (reference sequence). CDR3 sequence (DNA): TGTGCCAGCAGCTTGTTTCTGCAGACACCCCTCCACTTT. Translated: CASSLFLQTPLHF.

The CDR3 nucleotides are TGTGCCAGCAGCCTCCACAGAAACACTGAAGCTTTCTTT. Amino acid sequence: CASSLHRNTEAFF. The chain has TRBV12-3 or TRBV12-4 and TRBJ1-1; D call uncertain. The CDR3 runs to 13 residues. Between the trimmed V and J ends, which lost 6 bases and 2 bases, there was a span of 10 bases.